This entry describes one T cell receptor (beta chain). No cognate antigen has been identified for it. Base qualities were left out, and no much larger clone turns up one base away. Trimming removed 7 bases from V and 1 base from J, leaving 13 bases between the germline ends. Reading from cysteine to phenylalanine, the CDR3 counts 14 amino acids. The kept DNA is CDR3 alone, 42 bases in frame from the first base. CDR1 and CDR2 (SNHLY, FYNNEI) derive from the germline V gene. The data were obtained in a study of post-analysis software for immune sequencing data (dated by TCRdb to the mid-2010s). Broadly, across the study: Relapsing-remitting, secondary progressive and progressive-relapsing multiple sclerosis were recorded as disease courses, and subtype annotation was lacking for some patients. The multiple sclerosis patient repertoires were compared with approximately 11 previously published healthy control repertoires from donors aged roughly 6 to 27 years. A subset of samples was prepared in parallel using single-end sample barcoding, then pooled and co-amplified after Illumina adapter ligation.

To demonstrate the VDJtools post-analysis software, TCR beta repertoires were profiled from the peripheral blood of about a dozen young patients with multiple sclerosis. Multiple sclerosis patients were children and adolescents aged roughly 6 to 17 years. The research as a whole found: Roughly 5 TRBV segments, including TRBV5-6, TRBV5-1 and TRBV20-1, were significantly more frequent in patients than controls. Direct clustering with F measure showed strong co-clustering of samples prepared in the same batch, prompting a batch-effect correction. Multiple sclerosis patients had significantly lower normalized Chao1 diversity than controls, a result that suggests substantial peripheral T-cell clonal expansion. The multiple sclerosis patient group was slightly younger than the control group.

Library preparation employed PCR. TCRdb shows the sequencer as Illumina HiSeq 2500. To reduce PCR and sequencing biases, unique molecular identifiers were built into the TCR beta cDNA libraries. Approximately 500,000 cDNA molecules were obtained per 1 to 10 million input T cells, so each molecule approximated one T cell. The same protocol used for the earlier healthy control dataset was applied to prepare and sequence the patient libraries. Samples belonging to the same batch were prepared together, multiplexed and sequenced on a shared HiSeq lane. The original pipeline was this. MIGEC handled the raw barcoded reads, throwing out single-read molecular identifier groups before consensus assembly and CDR3 extraction. VDJtools was used for post-analysis of the clonotype tables, with diversity normalized by down-sampling every dataset to the smallest sample size. To correct batch-related cross-sample contamination, repertoire overlap clustering matched CDR3 amino acid sequences but not nucleotide sequences. TCRdb handled the public reads itself, with Q25 trimming in fastp and clone calling in MiXCR, and kept productive beta chains. Identical CDR3 protein sequences are pooled into one entry, listed with their most common genes and DNA. V and J calls and clone size were set by TCRdb, not the authors. For this sample there are approximately 440,000 distinct CDR3 sequences; 40% to 55% appear just once. The ten largest make up over 10% of the sample.

The receptor chain draws on TRBV2 and TRBJ2-5; there is no confident call for the D gene. This sequence was found in a girl aged 10-17 years with multiple sclerosis. Input material: blood. CDR3 protein: CASKSSASQETQYF. The nucleotides are TGTGCCAGCAAGTCAAGCGCCTCCCAAGAGACCCAGTACTTC. With the portions outside the CDR3 filled from the reference TRBV2 and TRBJ2-5 genes, the complete variable region becomes EPEVTQTPSHQVTQMGQEVILRCVPISNHLYFYWYRQILGQKVEFLVSFYNNEISEKSEIFDDQFSVERPDGSNFTLKIRSTKLEDSAMYFCASKSSASQETQYFGPGTRLLVL.